Presented here are 26 T cell receptor beta chains from one specimen sequenced in a study of blood T cell repertoires in COVID-19. Some clones are missing from TCRdb's copy, which holds only in-frame ones; the method was immunoSEQ multiplex PCR. The data contain 300,000 to 350,000 clones, nearly 90% of them seen just once; the ten biggest clones take up more than 0.85%. The sequenced material came from peripheral blood. These receptor sequences come from a middle-aged woman with COVID-19, enrolled during active disease.

This clone came up once. The V gene is TRBV6-6, the J gene TRBJ1-5; possible D gene TRBD1, 5 bases. CDR1 is MNHNY, CDR2 SVGAGI, per germline (reference sequence). V was clipped by 0 bases and J by 4 bases, with 10 bases between them. This CDR3 comprises 15 residues. The CDR3 DNA reads TGTGCCAGCAGTTACTCAGGGGTCGGTAATCAGCCCCAGCATTTT. Protein sequence: CASSYSGVGNQPQHF.

J is TRBJ1-2 and V is TRBV7-2; maybe TRBD1 (5 bases). Per germline, CDR1 SGHTA and CDR2 FQGNSA. The CDR3 totals 14 residues. V was pared by 5 bases and J by 4 bases, with 14 bases between. The CDR3 region has the DNA TGTGCCAGCAGCCCACAGACAGATCTCTATGGCTACACCTTC. This codes for CASSPQTDLYGYTF.

The chain links TRBV18 to TRBJ1-1; no clear D gene. Germline CDR1 is KGHSH and CDR2 is LQKENI. Deletions cut 5 bases from V and 3 bases from J, with 16 bases between. The CDR3 has 15 residues. CDR3 loop: CASSIIRNRDTEAFF. As DNA, the CDR3 is TGTGCCAGCTCAATTATAAGGAATCGGGACACTGAAGCTTTCTTT.

The V and J genes are TRBV4-3 and TRBJ2-7, with 8 bases aligning to TRBD1. The length of the CDR3 is 17 residues. Germline trimming cut 3 bases from V and 4 bases from J; bases unmatched to any gene: 14. Germline values: CDR1 LGHNA, CDR2 YSLEER. CDR3 region: CASSQTVTGDPPYEQYF. The CDR3, as DNA: TGCGCCAGCAGCCAGACGGTGACAGGGGACCCTCCATACGAGCAGTACTTC.

The J gene is TRBJ1-5, the V gene TRBV30; no firm D call. Germline lookup yields CDR1 GTSNPN and CDR2 SVGIG (reference sequence). V lost 1 base and J lost 2, with 12 bases in between. The CDR3 loop spans 15 amino acids. The DNA of the CDR3 is TGTGCCTGGAGTGCCCAAACAGCGGGCAATCAGCCCCAGCATTTT. It translates to CAWSAQTAGNQPQHF.

The CDR3 protein is CASSFQVNSNQPQHF. The CDR3 DNA reads TGTGCCAGCAGCTTTCAGGTTAATAGCAATCAGCCCCAGCATTTT. V is TRBV7-2 and J is TRBJ1-5, with unresolved D. The CDR3 covers 15 residues. Germline values: CDR1 SGHTA, CDR2 FQGNSA. V lost 3 bases and J 0 bases, leaving 9 bases between the germline ends.

V usage is TRBV2 and J usage is TRBJ1-2; 8 nucleotides line up with TRBD1. CDR3 length: 13 residues. V gave up 3 bases and J gave up 7 bases; unmatched junction bases: 4. Per the germline V gene, CDR1 is SNHLY and CDR2 is FYNNEI. In DNA, the CDR3 is TGTGCCAGCAGTGAGGGCAGGGGGCCTGGCTACACCTTC. Protein product: CASSEGRGPGYTF.

This chain links TRBV19 with TRBJ1-1, with D possibly TRBD1 on 5 matching bases. Germline-derived CDR1 and CDR2 are LNHDA and SQIVND (reference sequence). The CDR3 is made up of 13 amino acids. Trimming pared 3 bases from V and 5 bases from J, leaving 10 bases between. CDR3 sequence: CASSIDRSTEAFF. As DNA, the CDR3 is TGTGCCAGTAGTATCGACAGAAGTACTGAAGCTTTCTTT.

J is TRBJ2-3 and V is TRBV6-5; a possible D gene is TRBD2 (6 bases). Germline CDR1 reads MNHEY; CDR2 reads SVGAGI. CDR3 size: 15 residues. V lost 6 bases, J lost 1 base, and 14 bases lay in between. This CDR3 reads CASSLLGGGTDTQYF. The DNA for the CDR3 is TGTGCCAGCAGCCTACTCGGCGGGGGCACAGATACGCAGTATTTT.

This rearrangement joins TRBV4-3 to TRBJ2-7; no firm D call. Germline-derived CDR1 and CDR2 are LGHNA and YSLEER. Trimming left V 1 base short and J 7 bases short, with 11 bases between. The CDR3 length is 13 residues. The CDR3 DNA reads TGCGCCAGCAGCCAAGTGGGCCAGTCAGAGCAGTACTTC. It codes for CASSQVGQSEQYF.

This clone came up a few times. The chain couples TRBV27 to TRBJ2-3; no definite D call. Germline V gene data show CDR1 as MNHEY and CDR2 as SMNVEV (reference sequence). V was clipped by 2 bases and J by 2 bases, with 8 bases between them. CDR3 length equals 14 residues. The CDR3 spells CASSLNLPTDTQYF. DNA of the CDR3: TGTGCCAGCAGTTTAAATCTCCCCACAGATACGCAGTATTTT.

V is TRBV18 and J is TRBJ1-1; 11 bases are a match to TRBD1. CDR1 KGHSH and CDR2 LQKENI come from the germline V gene. The trim removed 0 bases at V and 4 bases at J, leaving 1 base unmatched. The CDR3 runs to 15 residues. The CDR3 nucleotides read TGTGCCAGCTCACCACCGGACAGGGGGCCCACTGAAGCTTTCTTT. Its translation: CASSPPDRGPTEAFF.

This chain connects TRBV6-5 to TRBJ1-1; TRBD1 matches 7 bases. V shed 8 bases and J 5 bases; nucleotides not matched to a gene: 5. CDR1 and CDR2 (germline): MNHEY, SVGAGI. This CDR3 has 12 amino acids. This chain's CDR3 is CASETGVTEAFF. The CDR3 region has the DNA TGTGCCAGCGAAACAGGGGTTACTGAAGCTTTCTTT.

The V call is TRBV4-2, the J call TRBJ1-6; D call uncertain. CDR3 size: 15 residues. Trimming shortened V by 0 bases and J by 10 bases, and 13 bases separated the two germline ends. Germline assignment: CDR1 LGHNA and CDR2 YNFKEQ. The CDR3 DNA reads as TGTGCCAGCAGCCAAGATCCAGGCGGGAGATCACCCCTCCACTTT. Translation gives CASSQDPGGRSPLHF.

The chain recombines TRBV5-8 with TRBJ2-3, with 10 bases matching TRBD2. J was trimmed by 6 bases and V by 3 bases; bases with no gene match: 10. This CDR3 region has 16 residues. From germline, CDR1 is SGHTS and CDR2 YDEGEE. The CDR3 sequence is CASSSYLAGGLDTQYF. The CDR3 DNA reads as TGTGCCAGCAGCTCCTATTTAGCGGGGGGTCTGGATACGCAGTATTTT.

The chain carries TRBV29-1 and TRBJ2-3; tentatively, D is TRBD1 (6 bases). CDR1 and CDR2 (germline): SQVTM, ANQGSEA. CDR3 size: 14 residues. V shed 5 bases and J shed 1 base, with 13 bases lying between them. For the CDR3, the DNA is TGCAGCGTTACAGGGATGTGGGGCACAGATACGCAGTATTTT. It is translated as CSVTGMWGTDTQYF.

The V and J genes are TRBV6-5 and TRBJ2-7, with a possible D match to TRBD1 (5 bases). Trimming took 6 bases from V and 2 from J, leaving 17 bases between them. The CDR3 is 15 amino acids. Germline-derived CDR1 and CDR2 are MNHEY and SVGAGI. CDR3 sequence reads: CASSWSAGQTYEQYF. CDR3 nucleotides: TGTGCCAGCAGCTGGTCGGCAGGGCAAACCTACGAGCAGTACTTC.

The chain carries TRBV4-1 and TRBJ2-7; tentatively, D is TRBD2 (7 bases). Per germline, CDR1 MGHRA and CDR2 YSYEKL. This CDR3 spans 15 amino acids. V was cut by 2 bases and J by 5 bases, with 16 bases left in between. CDR3 nucleotides: TGCGCCAGCAGCCAAACGGGGGGCCCAGGCGACGAGCAGTACTTC. Translation gives CASSQTGGPGDEQYF.

This chain links TRBV4-3 with TRBJ1-3, with D maybe TRBD1 (5 bases). The germline gives CDR1 LGHNA, CDR2 YSLEER. Trimming left V 3 bases short and J 7 bases short, with 13 bases between. The CDR3 totals 14 residues. CDR3 in amino acids: CASSQRQRANTIYF. In DNA form, the CDR3 reads TGCGCCAGCAGCCAGAGACAGCGCGCTAACACCATATATTTT.

V gene TRBV13 combines with J gene TRBJ1-3; D is unclear. This CDR3 spans 15 amino acids. Between the trimmed V and J ends, which lost 2 bases and 3 bases, there was a span of 11 bases. Per the germline V gene, CDR1 is PRHDT and CDR2 is FYEKMQ (reference sequence). Here the CDR3 DNA reads TGTGCCAGCAGCTTAAGCACAAGAGGTGGAAACACCATATATTTT. Protein product: CASSLSTRGGNTIYF.

The gene calls are TRBV9 and TRBJ1-2; 10 bases map to TRBD1. Germline CDR1 and CDR2: SGDLS and YYNGEE. The CDR3 has 14 amino acids. J gave up 6 bases and V 5 bases, and 7 bases lay outside the gene matches. The CDR3 spells CASSRDRGTNGYTF. CDR3 bases: TGTGCCAGCAGTAGGGACAGGGGAACGAATGGCTACACCTTC.

V usage is TRBV7-9 and J usage is TRBJ1-4; 10 nucleotides align to TRBD1. CDR1 is SEHNR and CDR2 is FQNEAQ in the germline V gene (reference sequence). The CDR3 contains 18 residues. V was clipped by 4 bases and J by 0 bases; unmatched bases: 8. CDR3 loop: CASSSGQGGDATNEKLFF. CDR3 coding DNA: TGTGCCAGCAGCTCCGGACAGGGGGGAGATGCAACTAATGAAAAACTGTTTTTT.

This clone has just one count. The chain links TRBV6-5 to TRBJ1-4; the D is unclear. The V gene's germline CDR1 is MNHEY and CDR2 SVGAGI. This CDR3 is built from 15 residues. Trimming took off 5 bases at V and 0 bases at J, with 10 bases between the two ends. The CDR3 nucleotides are TGTGCCAGCAGTCAGGTTTGGGCAACTAATGAAAAACTGTTTTTT. Translated, it gives CASSQVWATNEKLFF.

The V call is TRBV12-3 or TRBV12-4, the J call TRBJ2-3; no clear D gene. V was cut by 5 bases and J by 8 bases, with 11 bases left in between. CDR3 length: 12 residues. The CDR3 reads CASSPLAATQYF. DNA of the CDR3: TGTGCCAGCAGTCCCTTGGCGGCTACGCAGTATTTT.

The gene calls are TRBV4-3 and TRBJ2-1; 14 nucleotides line up with TRBD2. The CDR3 extends over 19 amino acids. Germline-derived CDR1 and CDR2 are LGHNA and YSLEER. The V and J ends lost 8 bases and 1 base, in that order; junction bases with no gene match: 13. The DNA for the CDR3 is TGCGCCAGCTCGCCGACAGGGACTAGCGGGAGTGGGTCCTACAATGAGCAGTTCTTC. Translating gives CASSPTGTSGSGSYNEQFF.

This clone has more than one count but fewer than ten. V gene TRBV29-1 combines with J gene TRBJ1-2; the match to TRBD1 covers 8 bases. Germline V CDR1 and CDR2: SQVTM, ANQGSEA. The V gene end was trimmed by 4 bases and the J gene end by 5 bases; junction bases not matched to a gene: 3. CDR3 length equals 12 residues. The CDR3 DNA sequence: TGCAGCGTTGCAGGGGGCGGTTATGGCTACACCTTC. This gives the protein CSVAGGGYGYTF.